This section outlines one TCR beta chain sequence together with its context. Its specificity is unknown. The sample is drawn from a study of blood T cells in healthy people across ages. Points from the study as a whole: A roughly linear age-dependent decrease characterized TCR beta diversity per million T cells. Diversity figures based on one million T cells were deemed too low.

A J-beta primer mix and a sample-barcoded 5' primer were used in a second PCR of about 7 to 12 cycles. From the 5' RACE reads, TCRdb called clonotypes with MiXCR, one entry per CDR3 protein. The sample has 850,000 to 1,000,000 distinct CDR3 sequences; 45% to 50% are singletons. The sequenced sample consisted of blood. The TCR was taken from a man aged 25-45 years in good health.

The CDR3 sequence is CASSLETLQPQHF. DNA for the CDR3: TGTGCCAGCAGCTTGGAGACGTTACAGCCCCAGCATTTT. This sequence joins TRBV5-8 and TRBJ1-5, with D hard to call. Looked up from germline, CDR1 is SGHTS and CDR2 is YDEGEE. The CDR3 spans 13 residues. Trimming stripped 0 bases from V and 7 bases from J, with 8 bases between.